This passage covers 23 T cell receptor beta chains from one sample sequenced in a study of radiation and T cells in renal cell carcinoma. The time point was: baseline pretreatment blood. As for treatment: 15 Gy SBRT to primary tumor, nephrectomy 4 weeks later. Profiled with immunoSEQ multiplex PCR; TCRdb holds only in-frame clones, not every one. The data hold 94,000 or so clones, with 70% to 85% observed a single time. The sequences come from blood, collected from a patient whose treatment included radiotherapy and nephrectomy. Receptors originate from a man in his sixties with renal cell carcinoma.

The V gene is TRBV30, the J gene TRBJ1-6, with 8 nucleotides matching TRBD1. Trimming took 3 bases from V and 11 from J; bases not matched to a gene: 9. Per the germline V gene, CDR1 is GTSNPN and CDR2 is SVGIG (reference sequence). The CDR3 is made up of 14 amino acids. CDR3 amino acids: CAWSPGQGNTPLHF. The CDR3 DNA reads TGTGCCTGGAGCCCCGGACAGGGAAATACACCCCTCCACTTT.

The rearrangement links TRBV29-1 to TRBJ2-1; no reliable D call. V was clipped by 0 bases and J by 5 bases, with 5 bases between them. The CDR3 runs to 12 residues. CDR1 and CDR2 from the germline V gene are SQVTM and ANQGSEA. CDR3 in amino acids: CSVEEGDNEQFF. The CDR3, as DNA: TGCAGCGTTGAAGAAGGCGACAATGAGCAGTTCTTC.

The CDR3 protein is CASSQVTDTQYF. CDR3 DNA: TGTGCCAGCAGCCAAGTTACGGATACGCAGTATTTT. The chain has TRBV14 and TRBJ2-3; unclear D gene. CDR1 and CDR2 from the germline V gene are SGHDN and FVKESK. CDR3 length equals 12 residues. Trimming shortened V by 1 base and J by 6 bases, and 5 bases separated the two germline ends.

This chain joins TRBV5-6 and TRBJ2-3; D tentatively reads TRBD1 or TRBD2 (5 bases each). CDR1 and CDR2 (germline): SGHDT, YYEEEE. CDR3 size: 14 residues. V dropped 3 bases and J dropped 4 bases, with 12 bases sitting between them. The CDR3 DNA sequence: TGTGCCAGCAGCTCTGGGACCGCCTCAGATACGCAGTATTTT. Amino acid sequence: CASSSGTASDTQYF.

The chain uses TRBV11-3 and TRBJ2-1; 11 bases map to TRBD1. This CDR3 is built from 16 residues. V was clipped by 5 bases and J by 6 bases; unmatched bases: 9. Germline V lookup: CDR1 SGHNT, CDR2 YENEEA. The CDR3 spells CASSPLPGTGGNEQFF. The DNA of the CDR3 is TGTGCCAGCAGCCCCCTCCCCGGGACAGGGGGCAATGAGCAGTTCTTC.

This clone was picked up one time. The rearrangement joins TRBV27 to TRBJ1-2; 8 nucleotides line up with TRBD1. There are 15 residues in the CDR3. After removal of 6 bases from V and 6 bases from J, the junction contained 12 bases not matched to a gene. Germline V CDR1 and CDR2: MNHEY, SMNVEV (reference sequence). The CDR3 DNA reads TGTGCCAGCAGCCCGAGGACAGGGTGGGGCGATGGCTACACCTTC. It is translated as CASSPRTGWGDGYTF.

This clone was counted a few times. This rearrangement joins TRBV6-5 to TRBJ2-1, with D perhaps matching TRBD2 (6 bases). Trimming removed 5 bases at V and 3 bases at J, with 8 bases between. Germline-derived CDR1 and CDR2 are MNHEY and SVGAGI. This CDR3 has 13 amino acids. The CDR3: CASSRTNYNEQFF. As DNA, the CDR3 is TGTGCCAGCAGTAGGACTAACTACAATGAGCAGTTCTTC.

CDR3 in DNA: TGTGCCAGCAGAGACATCGGGTTTAGGACCCAGTACTTC. Amino acids: CASRDIGFRTQYF. The rearrangement joins TRBV6-1 to TRBJ2-5; D uncertain. V lost 6 bases to trimming and J lost 7 bases, with 15 bases between them. There are 13 residues in the CDR3. Germline-derived CDR1 and CDR2 are MNHNS and SASEGT.

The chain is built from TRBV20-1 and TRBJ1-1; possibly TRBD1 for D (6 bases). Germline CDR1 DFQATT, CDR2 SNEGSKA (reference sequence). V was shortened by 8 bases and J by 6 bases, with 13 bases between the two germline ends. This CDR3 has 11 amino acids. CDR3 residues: CSLARGPEAFF. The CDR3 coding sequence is TGCAGTCTGGCCAGGGGCCCTGAAGCTTTCTTT.

For the CDR3, the DNA is TGCAGCGTTGTGGGACAGGGGTTTTTTCTTGGACAAGAGACCCAGTACTTC. This encodes CSVVGQGFFLGQETQYF. The chain links TRBV29-1 to TRBJ2-5; TRBD1 matches at 10 bases. The CDR3 extends over 17 amino acids. Germline trimming cut 4 bases from V and 2 bases from J; bases unmatched to any gene: 13. Germline values: CDR1 SQVTM, CDR2 ANQGSEA.

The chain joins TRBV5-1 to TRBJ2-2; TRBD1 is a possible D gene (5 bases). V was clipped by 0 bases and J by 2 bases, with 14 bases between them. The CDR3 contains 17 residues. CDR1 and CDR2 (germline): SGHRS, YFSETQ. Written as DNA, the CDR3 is TGCGCCAGCAGCTTGGATCCGAGCAGGGTTAACACCGGGGAGCTGTTTTTT. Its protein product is CASSLDPSRVNTGELFF.

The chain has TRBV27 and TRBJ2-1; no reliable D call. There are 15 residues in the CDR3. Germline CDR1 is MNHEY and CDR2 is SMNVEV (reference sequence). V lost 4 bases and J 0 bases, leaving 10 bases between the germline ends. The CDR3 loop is CASSSGSRSYNEQFF. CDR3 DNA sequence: TGTGCCAGCAGTTCAGGCAGCCGCTCCTACAATGAGCAGTTCTTC.

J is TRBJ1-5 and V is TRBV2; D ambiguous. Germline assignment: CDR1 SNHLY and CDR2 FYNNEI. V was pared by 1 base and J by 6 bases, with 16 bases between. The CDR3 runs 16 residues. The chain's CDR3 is CASSEGYQVVGQPQHF. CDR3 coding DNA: TGTGCCAGCAGTGAAGGGTACCAGGTCGTGGGTCAGCCCCAGCATTTT.

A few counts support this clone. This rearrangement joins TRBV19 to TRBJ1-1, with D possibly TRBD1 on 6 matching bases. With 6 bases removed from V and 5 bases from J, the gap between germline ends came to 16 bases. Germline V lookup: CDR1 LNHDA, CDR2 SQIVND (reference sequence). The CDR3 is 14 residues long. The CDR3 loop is CASSLTGISTEAFF. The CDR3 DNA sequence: TGTGCCAGTAGCTTAACAGGGATCTCGACTGAAGCTTTCTTT.

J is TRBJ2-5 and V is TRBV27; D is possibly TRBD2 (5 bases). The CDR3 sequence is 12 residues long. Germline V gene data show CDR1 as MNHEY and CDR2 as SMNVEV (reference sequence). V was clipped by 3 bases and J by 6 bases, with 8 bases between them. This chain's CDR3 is CASSLPGKTQYF. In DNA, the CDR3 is TGTGCCAGCAGTTTGCCCGGGAAGACCCAGTACTTC.

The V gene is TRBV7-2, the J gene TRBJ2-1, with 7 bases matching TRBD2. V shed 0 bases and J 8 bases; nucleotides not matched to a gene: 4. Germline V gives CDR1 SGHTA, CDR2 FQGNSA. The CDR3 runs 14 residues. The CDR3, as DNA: TGTGCCAGCAGCTTAGCGGGAGGGCCGGATGAGCAGTTCTTC. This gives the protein CASSLAGGPDEQFF.

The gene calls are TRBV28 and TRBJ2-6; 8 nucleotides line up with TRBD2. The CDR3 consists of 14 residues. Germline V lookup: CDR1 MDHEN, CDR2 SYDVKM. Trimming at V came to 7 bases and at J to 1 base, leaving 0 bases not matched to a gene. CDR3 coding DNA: TGTGCCAGCACGGGGGGGTCTGGGGCCAACGTCCTGACTTTC. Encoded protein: CASTGGSGANVLTF.

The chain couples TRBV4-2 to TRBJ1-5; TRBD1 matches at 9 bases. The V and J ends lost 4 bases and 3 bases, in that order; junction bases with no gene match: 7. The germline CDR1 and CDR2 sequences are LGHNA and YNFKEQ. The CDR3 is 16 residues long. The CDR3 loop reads CASSLPRTGVNQPQHF. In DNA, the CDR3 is TGTGCCAGCAGCCTTCCAAGGACAGGGGTCAATCAGCCCCAGCATTTT.

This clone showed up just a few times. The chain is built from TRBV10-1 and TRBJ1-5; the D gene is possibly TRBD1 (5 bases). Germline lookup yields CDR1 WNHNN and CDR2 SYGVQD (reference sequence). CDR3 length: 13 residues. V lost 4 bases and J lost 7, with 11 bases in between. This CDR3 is CASSGGPGQPQHF. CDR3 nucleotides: TGCGCCAGCAGTGGGGGCCCCGGGCAGCCCCAGCATTTT.

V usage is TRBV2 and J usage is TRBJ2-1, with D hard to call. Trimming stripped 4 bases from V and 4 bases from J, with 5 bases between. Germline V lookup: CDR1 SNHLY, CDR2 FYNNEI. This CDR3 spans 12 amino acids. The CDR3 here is CASSATYNEQFF. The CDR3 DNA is TGTGCCAGCAGTGCAACTTACAATGAGCAGTTCTTC.

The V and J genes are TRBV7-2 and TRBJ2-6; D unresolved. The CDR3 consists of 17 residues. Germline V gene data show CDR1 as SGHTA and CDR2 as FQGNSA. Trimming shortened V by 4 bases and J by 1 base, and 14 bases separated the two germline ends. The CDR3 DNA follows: TGTGCCAGCAGCTGGGTCTTGTTTAGGTCTGGGGCCAACGTCCTGACTTTC. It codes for CASSWVLFRSGANVLTF. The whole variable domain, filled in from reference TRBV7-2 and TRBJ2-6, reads GAGVSQSPSNKVTEKGKDVELRCDPISGHTALYWYRQSLGQGLEFLIYFQGNSAPDKSGLPSDRFSAERTGGSVSTLTIQRTQQEDSAVYLCASSWVLFRSGANVLTFGAGSRLTVL.

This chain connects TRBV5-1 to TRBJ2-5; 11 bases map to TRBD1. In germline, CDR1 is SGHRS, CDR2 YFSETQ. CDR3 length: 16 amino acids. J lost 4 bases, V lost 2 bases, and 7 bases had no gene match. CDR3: CASSLEGQGVIETQYF. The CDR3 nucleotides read TGCGCCAGCAGCTTAGAGGGACAGGGGGTCATAGAGACCCAGTACTTC.

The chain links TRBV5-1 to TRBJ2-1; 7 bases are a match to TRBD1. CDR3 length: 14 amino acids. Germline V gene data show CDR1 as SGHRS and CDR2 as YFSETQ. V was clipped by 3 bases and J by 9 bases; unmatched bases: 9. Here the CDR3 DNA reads TGCGCCAGCAGCTCACAGGGGTCGAACGGTGAGCAGTTCTTC. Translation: CASSSQGSNGEQFF.